This TCR beta chain was captured by sequencing in a study of shared clonotypes between healthy human individuals. There are 15 residues in the CDR3. V was pared by 2 bases and J by 0 bases, with 6 bases between. Germline CDR1 SGHRS, CDR2 YFSETQ. The repertoire was sequenced with immunoSEQ multiplex PCR; TCRdb's copy has only in-frame clones and lacks some. Of some 1.5 million clones in the sample, roughly 96% were seen once. The TCR was taken from a man aged 25-45 years in good health. The specimen was naive CD4+ T cells sorted from blood. Described subset: CD45RA+ positively selected. The chain uses TRBV5-1 and TRBJ2-6; D not certain. CDR3 sequence (DNA): TGCGCCAGCAGCTTACCGGGCTCTGGGGCCAACGTCCTGACTTTC. The encoded protein is CASSLPGSGANVLTF.